The 10 T cell receptor beta chains presented below share a single source sample, sequenced in a study of blood T cell repertoires in COVID-19. The table came from immunoSEQ multiplex PCR; TCRdb's copy has only in-frame clones and leaves some out. Of around 80,000 clones listed, about 84% were seen once; the top ten hold around 12%. Sequenced: peripheral blood. These receptors were obtained from a human donor in a cohort sampled during active COVID-19.

The genes are TRBV2 and TRBJ2-5; 8 nucleotides agree with TRBD2. This CDR3 has 15 residues. The J segment lost 3 bases and the V segment lost 7 bases, leaving 10 bases of the junction unmatched. Germline CDR1 reads SNHLY; CDR2 reads FYNNEI. The CDR3 spells CASTHRGRGEETQYF. The CDR3 region has the DNA TGTGCCAGCACCCATCGTGGGCGGGGGGAAGAGACCCAGTACTTC.

The V gene is TRBV28, the J gene TRBJ2-1; TRBD2 matches at 11 bases. The CDR3 totals 16 residues. Germline V CDR1 and CDR2: MDHEN, SYDVKM. V trimming: 5 bases; J trimming: 4 bases; junction bases outside the gene matches: 7. The CDR3 protein is CASSVTGTSGYNEQFF. The CDR3 nucleotides are TGTGCCAGCAGTGTTACCGGGACTAGCGGTTACAATGAGCAGTTCTTC.

The V gene is TRBV2, the J gene TRBJ2-6, with a weak D call TRBD1 (5 bases). Trimming left V 5 bases short and J 1 base short, with 9 bases between. The CDR3 loop spans 15 amino acids. Germline V CDR1 and CDR2: SNHLY, FYNNEI. The CDR3 region has the DNA TGTGCCAGCAGTCGGACACTTTCTGGGGCCAACGTCCTGACTTTC. As protein: CASSRTLSGANVLTF.

The chain employs TRBV9 and TRBJ2-3; tentatively, D is TRBD1 (7 bases). Germline CDR1 and CDR2: SGDLS and YYNGEE. V was shortened by 0 bases and J by 0 bases, with 14 bases between the two germline ends. The CDR3 spans 17 residues. CDR3 residues: CASSVVARGDSTDTQYF. CDR3 in DNA: TGTGCCAGCAGCGTAGTAGCCAGGGGGGATAGCACAGATACGCAGTATTTT.

The chain uses TRBV3-1 (or the pseudogene TRBV3-2) and TRBJ2-5; D may be TRBD2 (7 bases). The CDR3 loop spans 15 amino acids. Trimming removed 5 bases from V and 2 bases from J, with 15 bases in between. Germline CDR1 and CDR2: LGHDT and YNNKEL (reference sequence). CDR3 sequence: CASSWRGPKQETQYF. CDR3 nucleotides: TGTGCCAGCAGCTGGCGGGGGCCTAAGCAAGAGACCCAGTACTTC.

This CDR3 reads CASSEIGTVSNQPQHF. In nucleotides, the CDR3 is TGTGCCAGCAGTGAAATAGGGACAGTTAGCAATCAGCCCCAGCATTTT. This chain links TRBV2 with TRBJ1-5; TRBD1 matches at 7 bases. The CDR3 is made up of 16 amino acids. Germline CDR1 reads SNHLY; CDR2 reads FYNNEI. Germline trimming cut 2 bases from V and 0 bases from J; bases unmatched to any gene: 4.

V is TRBV19 and J is TRBJ1-1; tentative D call: TRBD1 (6 bases). Between the trimmed V and J ends, which lost 1 base and 2 bases, there was a span of 26 bases. Germline CDR1 and CDR2: LNHDA and SQIVND (reference sequence). This CDR3 region has 20 residues. The CDR3 DNA reads as TGTGCCAGTAGTATAGTATCGGGGGGCCGGTCCCCTCCACAAAACACTGAAGCTTTCTTT. This translates into CASSIVSGGRSPPQNTEAFF.

The chain recombines TRBV4-1 with TRBJ1-5; 8 bases fit TRBD1. Germline V gene lookup returns CDR1 MGHRA and CDR2 YSYEKL. The CDR3 is 18 residues long. J lost 6 bases, V lost 0 bases, and 13 bases had no gene match. Here the CDR3 reads CASSQDSAGQAFGQPQHF. CDR3 sequence (DNA): TGCGCCAGCAGCCAAGATTCTGCGGGACAGGCCTTTGGTCAGCCCCAGCATTTT.

This chain connects TRBV6-5 to TRBJ2-7; the D is unclear. This CDR3 region has 16 residues. Trimming pared 2 bases from V and 1 base from J, leaving 15 bases between. Germline CDR1 MNHEY, CDR2 SVGAGI. Written as DNA, the CDR3 is TGTGCCAGCAGTTACCGCCATGGCAGGCCATCCTACGAGCAGTACTTC. Protein sequence: CASSYRHGRPSYEQYF.

The chain joins TRBV4-2 to TRBJ1-5; tentatively, D is TRBD1 (6 bases). Trimming took off 0 bases at V and 2 bases at J, with 11 bases between the two ends. Germline V lookup: CDR1 LGHNA, CDR2 YNFKEQ. This CDR3 region has 16 residues. The DNA for the CDR3 is TGTGCCAGCAGCCAAGATCCGGCAGGGGGCAATCAGCCCCAGCATTTT. This gives the protein CASSQDPAGGNQPQHF.